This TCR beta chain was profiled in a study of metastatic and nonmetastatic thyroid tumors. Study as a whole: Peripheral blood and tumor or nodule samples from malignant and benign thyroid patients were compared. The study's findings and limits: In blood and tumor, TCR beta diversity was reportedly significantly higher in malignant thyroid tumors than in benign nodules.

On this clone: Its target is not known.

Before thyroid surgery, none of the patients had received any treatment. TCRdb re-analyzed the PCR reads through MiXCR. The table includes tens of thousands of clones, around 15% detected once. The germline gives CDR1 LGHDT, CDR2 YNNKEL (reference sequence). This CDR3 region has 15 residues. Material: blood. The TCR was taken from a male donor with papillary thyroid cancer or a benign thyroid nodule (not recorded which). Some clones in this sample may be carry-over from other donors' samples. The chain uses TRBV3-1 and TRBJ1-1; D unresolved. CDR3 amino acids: CAGSQEMGFDTEAFF. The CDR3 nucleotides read TGTGCTGGCAGCCAAGAAATGGGGTTTGATACTGAAGCTTTCTTT. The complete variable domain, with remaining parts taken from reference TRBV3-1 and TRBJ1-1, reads DTAVSQTPKYLVTQMGNDKSIKCEQNLGHDTMYWYKQDSKKFLKIMFSYNNKELIINETVPNRFSPKSPDKAHLNLHINSLELGDSAVYFCAGSQEMGFDTEAFFGQGTRLTVV.